This record covers a single T cell receptor beta chain. Its cognate antigen is unknown. The time point: pre-sensitization, week 0. Treatment indicated: therapeutic diphenylcyclopropenone sensitization with weekly scalp DPC. Trimming removed 5 bases from V and 3 bases from J, with 16 bases in between. The CDR3 is 16 residues long. Germline V gene data show CDR1 as MDHEN and CDR2 as SYDVKM. The data belong to a study of human T cells and chemical hapten exposure. Study results and caveats: It was expanded TCRs that formed significantly more large CDR3 similarity clusters than controls did.

TCRdb fed the RACE reads into MiXCR, producing one record per CDR3 protein. The sample records 300,000 to 450,000 distinct CDR3 sequences, over 5% being singletons. The chain has TRBV28 and TRBJ1-4; D gene unclear. This receptor was taken from a woman younger than 30 with alopecia areata. Some clones in this sample may be carry-over from other donors' samples. Sample: whole blood, taken in connection with sensitization to the hapten diphenylcyclopropenone (DPC). CDR3 bases: TGTGCCAGCAGTACCATGTCTCCAGCGGCTAATGAAAAACTGTTTTTT. It codes for CASSTMSPAANEKLFF.